Listed below are T cell receptor beta chains from one sample, sequenced in a study of T-cell memory formation after mild COVID-19. In TCRdb, the 5' RACE reads were re-called with MiXCR into one record per CDR3 protein. This sample carries about 350,000 distinct CDR3 sequences, about an eighth of them seen once, and the ten largest clones take 20% to 25%. Source material: PBMCs or a T cell subset sorted from them (not recorded which). The receptor source for this set is a man younger than 35 who had mild COVID-19 (a few samples of this study predate the infection). Cell type and time point are not known. The CDR3 runs from the conserved cysteine through the conserved F or W. D genes are given only for firm matches. Only some rows state a clone size, as once, few, many or a class for expanded clones.

d_call: NA; v_call: TRBV6-5; clone_size: NA; j_call: TRBJ1-2; cdr3_nt: TGTGCCAGCAGTTACAACTCTCTTGGCTATGGCTACACCTTC; cdr3_aa: CASSYNSLGYGYTF
d_call: NA; v_call: TRBV12-3/TRBV12-4; clone_size: NA; j_call: TRBJ2-5; cdr3_nt: TGTGCCAGCAGTTTAGGCGGTGTAGGGACCCAGTACTTC; cdr3_aa: CASSLGGVGTQYF
d_call: TRBD2; v_call: TRBV7-2; clone_size: few; j_call: TRBJ2-3; cdr3_nt: TGTGCCAGCAGCTTGGATGACTACCGGGGGGAGTATTTT; cdr3_aa: CASSLDDYRGEYF
d_call: NA; v_call: TRBV12-3/TRBV12-4; clone_size: NA; j_call: TRBJ2-5; cdr3_nt: TGTGCCAGCAGTTTAGGACCTCCGTACCAAGAGACCCAGTACTTC; cdr3_aa: CASSLGPPYQETQYF
d_call: NA; v_call: TRBV4-1; clone_size: NA; j_call: TRBJ2-2; cdr3_nt: TGCGCCAGCAGCCAAATAGACAGTAACGGGGAGCTGTTTTTT; cdr3_aa: CASSQIDSNGELFF
d_call: NA; v_call: TRBV5-1; clone_size: NA; j_call: TRBJ1-5; cdr3_nt: TGCGCCAGCAGGGCAGAGCCCAATCAGCCCCAGCATTTT; cdr3_aa: CASRAEPNQPQHF
d_call: TRBD1; v_call: TRBV2; clone_size: NA; j_call: TRBJ2-5; cdr3_nt: TGTGCCAGCCTAACGGACAGGGGGTGGGAGACCCAGTACTTC; cdr3_aa: CASLTDRGWETQYF
d_call: NA; v_call: TRBV2; clone_size: few; j_call: TRBJ2-1; cdr3_nt: TGTGCCAGCCGGACCAGCTCCTACAATGAGCAGTTCTTC; cdr3_aa: CASRTSSYNEQFF
d_call: NA; v_call: TRBV5-1; clone_size: many; j_call: TRBJ1-2; cdr3_nt: TGCGCCAGCAGCTCCGGGACCCTAGGTGGCTACACCTTC; cdr3_aa: CASSSGTLGGYTF
d_call: TRBD2; v_call: TRBV5-1; clone_size: NA; j_call: TRBJ2-2; cdr3_nt: TGCGCCAGCAGCTCCGGGACTAGCGGGGATGTCGGGGAGCTGTTTTTT; cdr3_aa: CASSSGTSGDVGELFF
d_call: NA; v_call: TRBV6-5; clone_size: few; j_call: TRBJ2-1; cdr3_nt: TGTGCCAGCAGACGGACCATCTACAATGAGCAGTTCTTC; cdr3_aa: CASRRTIYNEQFF
d_call: TRBD2; v_call: TRBV4-3; clone_size: many; j_call: TRBJ2-1; cdr3_nt: TGCGCCAGCAGCAGTCCAGCGGGGGGGCCGGTAGATGAGCAGTTCTTC; cdr3_aa: CASSSPAGGPVDEQFF
d_call: NA; v_call: TRBV5-6; clone_size: NA; j_call: TRBJ2-3; cdr3_nt: TGTGCCAGCAGCCCCCCTGTGATGTGGGTTGGCACAGATACGCAGTATTTT; cdr3_aa: CASSPPVMWVGTDTQYF
d_call: NA; v_call: TRBV10-3; clone_size: few; j_call: TRBJ2-7; cdr3_nt: TGTGCCATCAGTGAGGGTTGGGGGATCTCCTACGAGCAGTACTTC; cdr3_aa: CAISEGWGISYEQYF
d_call: TRBD1; v_call: TRBV2; clone_size: NA; j_call: TRBJ1-5; cdr3_nt: TGTGCCAGCAGTGAGGACAGGAATCAGCCCCAGCATTTT; cdr3_aa: CASSEDRNQPQHF
d_call: NA; v_call: TRBV6-5; clone_size: few; j_call: TRBJ1-1; cdr3_nt: TGTGCCAGCGCGTGGGGGCAGTTGAACACTGAAGCTTTCTTT; cdr3_aa: CASAWGQLNTEAFF
d_call: TRBD2; v_call: TRBV24-1; clone_size: NA; j_call: TRBJ2-1; cdr3_nt: TGTGCCACCAGTGAGGGCCCGGGACTAGCGAAGGGTCCTGGGCAGTTCTTC; cdr3_aa: CATSEGPGLAKGPGQFF
d_call: TRBD1; v_call: TRBV4-2; clone_size: NA; j_call: TRBJ1-5; cdr3_nt: TGTGCCAGCAGCCAGAATGACAGGGGCAATCAGCCCCAGCATTTT; cdr3_aa: CASSQNDRGNQPQHF
d_call: NA; v_call: TRBV7-2; clone_size: NA; j_call: TRBJ1-1; cdr3_nt: TGTGCCAGCAGCTCAGACGCGCTTAACACTGAAGCTTTCTTT; cdr3_aa: CASSSDALNTEAFF
d_call: NA; v_call: TRBV20-1; clone_size: NA; j_call: TRBJ2-1; cdr3_nt: TGCAGGGGGGGTACCCACAATGAGCAGTTCTTC; cdr3_aa: CRGGTHNEQFF
d_call: NA; v_call: TRBV9; clone_size: many; j_call: TRBJ2-3; cdr3_nt: TGTGCCAGCAGCGTAGCGGATACGCAGTATTTT; cdr3_aa: CASSVADTQYF
d_call: TRBD1; v_call: TRBV4-1; clone_size: few; j_call: TRBJ2-3; cdr3_nt: TGCGCCAGCAGCCAAGTGGGGACAGGGATAGATACGCAGTATTTT; cdr3_aa: CASSQVGTGIDTQYF
d_call: NA; v_call: TRBV3-1; clone_size: few; j_call: TRBJ2-3; cdr3_nt: TGTGCCAGCAGCCAAGAAATACTGGCAGATACGCAGTATTTT; cdr3_aa: CASSQEILADTQYF
d_call: NA; v_call: TRBV5-1; clone_size: many; j_call: TRBJ1-1; cdr3_nt: TGCGCCAGCAGCTTACATCGGGGGAACACTGAAGCTTTCTTT; cdr3_aa: CASSLHRGNTEAFF
d_call: TRBD1; v_call: TRBV12-3/TRBV12-4; clone_size: NA; j_call: TRBJ2-3; cdr3_nt: TGTGCCAGCAGTTTAGTAGGACAGGGGGTAGATACGCAGTATTTT; cdr3_aa: CASSLVGQGVDTQYF
d_call: NA; v_call: TRBV5-1; clone_size: few; j_call: TRBJ2-7; cdr3_nt: TGCGCCAGCAGCTTGGATGGGTCCACTGACTACGAGCAGTACTTC; cdr3_aa: CASSLDGSTDYEQYF
d_call: NA; v_call: TRBV5-1; clone_size: NA; j_call: TRBJ2-4; cdr3_nt: TGCGCCAGCAGAAGGAACAGGGTATCGGGAAACATTCAGTACTTC; cdr3_aa: CASRRNRVSGNIQYF
d_call: NA; v_call: TRBV20-1; clone_size: once; j_call: TRBJ1-1; cdr3_nt: TGCAGTGCTAGACGCGGGGCCATGAACACTGAAGCTTTCTTT; cdr3_aa: CSARRGAMNTEAFF